This entry is about one T cell receptor (beta chain). The CDR3 has 16 residues. V shed 0 bases and J shed 0 bases, with 11 bases lying between them. Germline-derived CDR1 and CDR2 are SGHTA and FQGNSA. This entry belongs to a study of brain metastases from non-small cell lung cancer. Assay: immunoSEQ multiplex PCR; the TCRdb copy retains only in-frame clones and omits some. Here the sample spans over a thousand clones, about 88% being singletons. V and J are TRBV7-2 and TRBJ1-1; D call uncertain. The sequenced sample consisted of tumor-adjacent normal tissue. This TCR was sampled from a donor aged 40 or over with non-small cell lung cancer. The CDR3 loop is CASSLASGVMNTEAFF. The CDR3 nucleotides are TGTGCCAGCAGCTTAGCGTCTGGGGTAATGAACACTGAAGCTTTCTTT.